This entry lists 9 T cell receptor beta chains sequenced from one sample in a study of T-cell reconstitution after alpha-beta-depleted transplantation in children. Library preparation (for TCRbeta) was performed with unique molecular identifiers. TCRdb re-called the PCR reads through MiXCR, storing one row per CDR3 protein. The repertoire holds hundreds of thousands of distinct CDR3 sequences, approximately 15% seen once, with around 44% in the top ten. The specimen comprised PBMCs, mostly from graft donor cells, sampled 360 days after TCRalphabeta/CD19-depleted stem cell transplant. These receptors originate from a male patient between 2 and 15 years old who had a stem cell transplant for acute lymphoblastic leukemia, so the T cells may come from the graft donor.

This clonotype was recorded at least ten times. The V gene is TRBV4-2, the J gene TRBJ1-1; D gene unclear. The germline gives CDR1 LGHNA, CDR2 YNFKEQ. The V and J ends lost 0 bases and 5 bases respectively, with 7 bases between them. This CDR3 is 13 amino acids long. The chain's CDR3 is CASSQETRTEAFF. The DNA for the CDR3 is TGTGCCAGCAGCCAAGAAACGCGGACTGAAGCTTTCTTT.

This clonotype was detected ten times or more. The V call is TRBV10-1, the J call TRBJ2-3; 11 bases fit TRBD2. Germline trimming cut 11 bases from V and 2 bases from J; bases unmatched to any gene: 6. The germline V gene has CDR1 WNHNN and CDR2 SYGVQD (reference sequence). The CDR3 is made up of 14 amino acids. The CDR3, as DNA: TGCGCCGCCGGGACTAGCGGCAACACAGATACGCAGTATTTT. Its translation: CAAGTSGNTDTQYF.

This chain connects TRBV10-3 to TRBJ2-1; D might be TRBD1 (7 bases). Trimming removed 4 bases from V and 1 base from J, with 11 bases in between. Germline V lookup: CDR1 ENHRY, CDR2 SYGVKD. The length of the CDR3 is 15 residues. The CDR3, as DNA: TGTGCCATCAGTGTCTCAGGGGGGTCCTACAATGAGCAGTTCTTC. Translated, it gives CAISVSGGSYNEQFF.

This sequence joins TRBV4-1 and TRBJ2-3; 8 bases fit TRBD2. V shed 1 base, J shed 0 bases, and the junction held 9 bases outside the gene matches. Germline V gene sequence: CDR1 MGHRA, CDR2 YSYEKL. The CDR3 loop spans 18 amino acids. CDR3 nucleotide sequence: TGCGCCAGCAGCCAAGGGAAAATAGCGGGGACTAGCACAGATACGCAGTATTTT. Translated: CASSQGKIAGTSTDTQYF.

This clonotype was seen once. The chain employs TRBV5-6 and TRBJ2-5, with 7 positions matching TRBD1. CDR1 is SGHDT, CDR2 YYEEEE, per germline. The CDR3 runs 15 residues. Germline trimming cut 0 bases from V and 4 bases from J; bases unmatched to any gene: 6. CDR3 loop: CASSLETGDGETQYF. In DNA form, the CDR3 reads TGTGCCAGCAGCTTGGAAACAGGGGATGGAGAGACCCAGTACTTC.

This clonotype was picked up a small number of times. The chain combines TRBV7-9 with TRBJ1-2, with D possibly TRBD1 on 6 matching bases. Per germline, CDR1 SEHNR and CDR2 FQNEAQ (reference sequence). CDR3 length equals 13 residues. V lost 1 base and J 7 bases, leaving 10 bases between the germline ends. CDR3 in amino acids: CASSLDTGTGYTF. CDR3 nucleotide sequence: TGTGCCAGCAGCTTAGACACAGGGACTGGCTACACCTTC.

The chain carries TRBV5-5 and TRBJ1-2; no definite D call. Trimming stripped 4 bases from V and 0 bases from J, with 4 bases between. From germline, CDR1 is SGHKS and CDR2 YYEKEE (reference sequence). The CDR3 has 12 amino acids. CDR3 in DNA: TGTGCCAGCAGCGGACCTAACTATGGCTACACCTTC. Its translation: CASSGPNYGYTF.

J is TRBJ1-6 and V is TRBV11-2; D might be TRBD1 (6 bases). Trimming cost V 2 bases and J 8 bases, with 13 bases left between them. CDR3 size: 15 residues. Germline V gene data show CDR1 as SGHAT and CDR2 as FQNNGV. The chain's CDR3 is CASSLQGISDSPLHF. For the CDR3, the DNA is TGTGCCAGCAGCTTACAGGGGATTAGTGATTCACCCCTCCACTTT.

The table lists this clonotype with a few counts. V usage is TRBV7-8 and J usage is TRBJ1-5; D call uncertain. The V and J ends lost 5 bases and 3 bases respectively, with 14 bases between them. Germline V lookup: CDR1 SGHVS, CDR2 FQNEAQ. This CDR3 contains 15 residues. The chain's CDR3 is CASSPVVFSNQPQHF. As DNA, the CDR3 is TGTGCCAGCAGCCCCGTGGTTTTCTCCAATCAGCCCCAGCATTTT.